Shown below are 24 T cell receptor beta chains from a single sample sequenced in a study of cytomegalovirus exposure and HLA in healthy donors. PCR primers comprised 60 Vbeta and 13 Jbeta primers. The data were produced by immunoSEQ multiplex PCR, yet TCRdb's version contains in-frame clones alone and is incomplete. The sample holds about 64,000 clones. The sequencing input was PBMCs. The receptors here all came from a woman aged 18-29 years in good health and CMV-seronegative.

The chain employs TRBV6-5 and TRBJ1-3; D ambiguous. Germline CDR1 MNHEY, CDR2 SVGAGI. The V end was cut by 4 bases, the J end by 4 bases, with 11 bases between. The CDR3 contains 14 residues. The CDR3 reads CASSSPGRGNTIYF. The CDR3 bases are TGTGCCAGCAGTTCCCCCGGCAGGGGAAACACCATATATTTT.

This chain uses TRBV9 with TRBJ1-1, with a weak D call TRBD1 (5 bases). There are 11 residues in the CDR3. The V end lost 3 bases, the J end lost 7 bases, and 7 bases lay between the germline ends. Germline V gene data show CDR1 as SGDLS and CDR2 as YYNGEE. The DNA for the CDR3 is TGTGCCAGCAGCGGGGGGGGTGAAGCTTTCTTT. Encoded protein: CASSGGGEAFF.

The chain uses TRBV7-9 and TRBJ2-1, with a possible D match to TRBD2 (6 bases). V was pared by 5 bases and J by 9 bases, with 20 bases between. The CDR3 consists of 15 residues. CDR1 SEHNR and CDR2 FQNEAQ come from the germline V gene (reference sequence). The DNA for the CDR3 is TGTGCCAGCAGCATTCGGAGGGATTGGGGAAGTGAGCAGTTCTTC. It yields the protein CASSIRRDWGSEQFF.

This chain uses TRBV29-1 with TRBJ1-3, with 8 bases lining up with TRBD1. V lost 7 bases to trimming and J lost 0 bases; unmatched junction nucleotides: 8. Germline values: CDR1 SQVTM, CDR2 ANQGSEA. CDR3 size: 15 residues. The CDR3 nucleotides are TGCAGCGCCGGGACAGGCTTCCCCTCTGGAAACACCATATATTTT. The encoded protein is CSAGTGFPSGNTIYF.

The rearrangement links TRBV7-3 to TRBJ2-2; 11 bases map to TRBD1. Germline CDR1 reads SGHTA; CDR2 reads FQGTGA. This CDR3 has 20 amino acids. The junction had 14 bases not matched to a gene; V was cut back by 1 base and J by 4 bases. The CDR3 loop is CASSLIGAGQGASSTGELFF. DNA for the CDR3: TGTGCCAGCAGCTTAATAGGGGCAGGACAGGGGGCGTCGAGCACCGGGGAGCTGTTTTTT.

The CDR3 bases are TGTGCCACCCGCAGCATCCCCAGCGCCCACGAGCAGTACTTC. It codes for CATRSIPSAHEQYF. This chain joins TRBV6-1 and TRBJ2-7, with unresolved D. CDR1 and CDR2 from the germline V gene are MNHNS and SASEGT. The CDR3 sequence is 14 residues long. Between the trimmed V and J ends, which lost 10 bases and 5 bases, there was a span of 21 bases.

The rearrangement uses TRBV7-9 and TRBJ2-7; D not certain. Germline V gene lookup returns CDR1 SEHNR and CDR2 FQNEAQ (reference sequence). V was pared by 5 bases and J by 4 bases, with 18 bases between. This CDR3 is 15 amino acids long. The CDR3 DNA is TGTGCCAGCAGCCCTCCAACCTTTACAGATTACGAGCAGTACTTC. Translation: CASSPPTFTDYEQYF.

The CDR3 spells CASSVSRVSRNEQFF. The CDR3 region has the DNA TGCGCCAGCAGTGTCTCGCGGGTGTCCCGCAATGAGCAGTTCTTC. The gene calls are TRBV10-1 and TRBJ2-1; a weak D match, TRBD2 (5 bases). The CDR3 consists of 15 residues. CDR1 is WNHNN, CDR2 SYGVQD, per germline (reference sequence). The ends were cut back, 4 bases at V and 6 bases at J, with 16 bases in the middle.

The chain couples TRBV7-6 to TRBJ2-5; possible D gene TRBD2, 6 bases. V dropped 0 bases and J dropped 5 bases, with 13 bases sitting between them. The length of the CDR3 is 15 residues. Germline assignment: CDR1 SGHVS and CDR2 FNYEAQ. The CDR3 spells CASSLARGRGETQYF. The CDR3 nucleotides are TGTGCCAGCAGCTTAGCGCGGGGCCGCGGGGAGACCCAGTACTTC.

The chain has TRBV2 and TRBJ1-1; 9 bases fit TRBD1. Losses at the gene ends were 3 bases for V and 9 bases for J; bases not matched to a gene: 8. This CDR3 has 14 amino acids. Germline V CDR1 and CDR2: SNHLY, FYNNEI. The CDR3 DNA sequence: TGTGCCAGCAGTGAGGGATACAGGGGGCGCAAAGCTTTCTTT. It codes for CASSEGYRGRKAFF.

J is TRBJ2-3 and V is TRBV18; 9 bases match TRBD1. Germline trimming cut 1 base from V and 0 bases from J; bases unmatched to any gene: 2. The germline CDR1 and CDR2 sequences are KGHSH and LQKENI. The CDR3 has 16 amino acids. CDR3 nucleotide sequence: TGTGCCAGCTCACCACAGACAGGGGGGAGCACAGATACGCAGTATTTT. Amino acids: CASSPQTGGSTDTQYF. Full variable domain (missing parts from reference TRBV18 and TRBJ2-3): NAGVMQNPRHLVRRRGQEARLRCSPMKGHSHVYWYRQLPEEGLKFMVYLQKENIIDESGMPKERFSAEFPKEGPSILRIQQVVRGDSAAYFCASSPQTGGSTDTQYFGPGTRLTVL.

CDR3 sequence reads: CSVEDLRGAGELFF. CDR3 nucleotides: TGCAGCGTTGAAGATCTACGGGGAGCCGGGGAGCTGTTTTTT. The rearrangement joins TRBV29-1 to TRBJ2-2, with D possibly being TRBD2 (5 bases). Trimming took 0 bases from V and 6 from J, leaving 11 bases between them. Germline V CDR1 and CDR2: SQVTM, ANQGSEA. This CDR3 has 14 residues.

The J gene is TRBJ2-1, the V gene TRBV30; TRBD2 might be the D (6 bases). CDR3 length: 14 amino acids. The ends were cut back, 4 bases at V and 0 bases at J, with 10 bases in the middle. Germline lookup yields CDR1 GTSNPN and CDR2 SVGIG (reference sequence). The CDR3 DNA reads as TGTGCCTGGAATCCCGGGGGCTCCTACAATGAGCAGTTCTTC. It is translated as CAWNPGGSYNEQFF.

The chain couples TRBV10-3 to TRBJ2-2; no reliable D call. The CDR3 is made up of 13 amino acids. Germline V lookup: CDR1 ENHRY, CDR2 SYGVKD. The ends were cut back, 10 bases at V and 0 bases at J, with 9 bases in the middle. CDR3 coding DNA: TGTGCCACCCTGACACCGAACACCGGGGAGCTGTTTTTT. This encodes CATLTPNTGELFF.

The rearrangement joins TRBV28 to TRBJ2-7; 9 nucleotides match TRBD1. The V and J ends lost 5 bases and 4 bases, in that order; junction bases with no gene match: 15. Germline lookup yields CDR1 MDHEN and CDR2 SYDVKM. CDR3 size: 17 residues. The CDR3 region has the DNA TGTGCCAGCAGTCCCTCGTCGCCGGGACAGGGTCGGTACGAGCAGTACTTC. Translation: CASSPSSPGQGRYEQYF.

The chain has TRBV19 and TRBJ2-7; D gene unclear. V was trimmed by 3 bases and J by 4 bases, leaving 10 bases between them. The CDR3 is 13 residues long. Germline V gene lookup returns CDR1 LNHDA and CDR2 SQIVND (reference sequence). The CDR3 loop is CASSMTENYEQYF. CDR3 nucleotide sequence: TGTGCCAGTAGTATGACTGAAAATTACGAGCAGTACTTC.

The chain employs TRBV19 and TRBJ2-6; no firm D call. Per germline, CDR1 LNHDA and CDR2 SQIVND (reference sequence). V lost 6 bases, J lost 0 bases, and 9 bases lay in between. CDR3 length: 15 amino acids. The DNA for the CDR3 is TGTGCCAGTAGACCAGAAAGCTCTGGGGCCAACGTCCTGACTTTC. Its protein is CASRPESSGANVLTF.

CDR3 nucleotides: TGTGCCAGCAGCGTAGGAGGAAGCGGCAATCAGCCCCAGCATTTT. It is translated as CASSVGGSGNQPQHF. This chain connects TRBV9 to TRBJ1-5; no clear D. Trimming cost V 0 bases and J 2 bases, with 9 bases left between them. CDR3 length: 15 amino acids. CDR1 is SGDLS, CDR2 YYNGEE, per germline. Full variable domain (remainder filled in from reference TRBV9 and TRBJ1-5): DSGVTQTPKHLITATGQRVTLRCSPRSGDLSVYWYQQSLDQGLQFLIQYYNGEERAKGNILERFSAQQFPDLHSELNLSSLELGDSALYFCASSVGGSGNQPQHFGDGTRLSIL.

The chain combines TRBV27 with TRBJ2-7, with 9 bases identical to TRBD2. This CDR3 is 13 amino acids long. Germline-derived CDR1 and CDR2 are MNHEY and SMNVEV (reference sequence). V shed 4 bases, J shed 6 bases, and the junction held 4 bases outside the gene matches. The CDR3 bases are TGTGCCAGCAGTTACGGCGGGGGGGCCGAGCAGTACTTC. This translates into CASSYGGGAEQYF.

Here the CDR3 DNA reads TGTGCCAGCAGCCAAGATGGAGGGTGGACCGGGGAGCTGTTTTTT. Protein product: CASSQDGGWTGELFF. The chain recombines TRBV4-2 with TRBJ2-2; D is possibly TRBD2 (6 bases). CDR1 and CDR2 from the germline V gene are LGHNA and YNFKEQ. Trimming removed 0 bases from V and 5 bases from J, with 10 bases in between. The CDR3 has 15 residues.

This chain joins TRBV12-5 and TRBJ2-2; 9 nucleotides line up with TRBD2. The CDR3 spans 16 residues. Germline V CDR1 and CDR2: LGHNT, FRNRAP. V trimming: 2 bases; J trimming: 5 bases; junction bases outside the gene matches: 6. The CDR3 DNA reads as TGTGCTAGTGGTTTGCCACCGGGACTAGCAACCGGGGAGCTGTTTTTT. Translation gives CASGLPPGLATGELFF.

The V and J genes are TRBV5-1 and TRBJ2-5; TRBD2 aligns across 12 bases. The length of the CDR3 is 18 residues. Per germline, CDR1 SGHRS and CDR2 YFSETQ. With 2 bases clipped from V and 4 bases from J, the junction kept 12 bases outside the gene matches. The CDR3 is CASSFWTGLAGGAETQYF. CDR3 DNA sequence: TGCGCCAGCAGCTTCTGGACAGGGCTAGCGGGAGGGGCAGAGACCCAGTACTTC.

The chain couples TRBV30 to TRBJ2-7; TRBD2 agrees at 11 bases. The V segment lost 3 bases and the J segment 2 bases; nucleotides outside the gene matches: 6. CDR3 length: 15 residues. Germline V CDR1 and CDR2: GTSNPN, SVGIG (reference sequence). DNA for the CDR3: TGTGCCTGGAGCCCTCGACTAGCGGGGACCTACGAGCAGTACTTC. Encoded protein: CAWSPRLAGTYEQYF.

The chain couples TRBV30 to TRBJ2-5; 7 bases match TRBD1. The CDR3 has 16 amino acids. CDR1 and CDR2 (germline): GTSNPN, SVGIG (reference sequence). V was pared by 2 bases and J by 4 bases, with 13 bases of the junction left unmatched. CDR3 sequence: CAWSSPYTRTGETQYF. Here the CDR3 DNA reads TGTGCCTGGAGTTCACCCTACACACGGACAGGAGAGACCCAGTACTTC.